A selection of T cell receptor beta chains follows, all from one sample in a study of blood T cell repertoires in COVID-19. Profiled with immunoSEQ multiplex PCR; TCRdb holds only in-frame clones, not every one. The sample has a few hundred thousand clones, approximately 85% seen once. Sequenced sample: PBMCs or T cells enriched from blood (not recorded which). These receptors all stem from a man under 40 who had recovered from COVID-19. CDR3s include the opening cysteine and the closing phenylalanine or tryptophan. A D gene is named only where the DNA matches it firmly. A row's size may be missing; if present it is once, few, many or a size class.

TRBD1	-	TRBV5-5	TRBJ2-7	CASSWEDRGLNEQYF	TGTGCCAGCAGCTGGGAGGACAGGGGGCTCAACGAGCAGTACTTC
TRBD2	-	TRBV2	TRBJ2-5	CASSIAREGTQYF	TGTGCCAGCAGTATAGCCAGGGAGGGGACCCAGTACTTC
-	-	TRBV3-1/TRBV3-2	TRBJ1-6	CASSQVPDSNSPLHF	TGTGCCAGCAGCCAAGTTCCCGACAGTAATTCACCCCTCCACTTT
TRBD1	-	TRBV15	TRBJ1-3	CATSREDRAGNTIYF	TGTGCCACCAGCAGAGAGGACAGGGCCGGAAACACCATATATTTT
TRBD1	-	TRBV27	TRBJ1-1	CASRLAGGTEAFF	TGTGCCAGCAGGCTCGCAGGGGGAACTGAAGCTTTCTTT
TRBD2	-	TRBV29-1	TRBJ2-5	CSVGMRLAEMAQYF	TGCAGCGTAGGCATGAGACTAGCAGAGATGGCCCAGTACTTC
-	-	TRBV7-2	TRBJ1-1	CASRNTTAVTEAFF	TGTGCCAGCAGGAATACGACAGCTGTTACTGAAGCTTTCTTT
TRBD2	-	TRBV7-3	TRBJ2-1	CASSLSAGFAYNEQFF	TGTGCCAGCAGCTTATCAGCGGGGTTCGCCTACAATGAGCAGTTCTTC
TRBD1	-	TRBV10-1	TRBJ1-1	CARIQGYVTEAFF	TGCGCCAGGATACAGGGGTATGTCACTGAAGCTTTCTTT
-	-	TRBV2	TRBJ2-3	CASSEESDTQYF	TGTGCCAGCAGTGAGGAGTCAGATACGCAGTATTTT
TRBD1	-	TRBV27	TRBJ1-2	CASRAGTGVNGYTF	TGTGCCAGCAGGGCCGGGACAGGAGTAAATGGCTACACCTTC
TRBD1	-	TRBV9	TRBJ2-3	CASSVVDRGPDTQYF	TGTGCCAGCAGCGTAGTGGACAGGGGCCCAGATACGCAGTATTTT
TRBD1	once	TRBV6-2/TRBV6-3	TRBJ1-2	CASSYGTGGYGYTF	TGTGCCAGCAGTTACGGGACAGGGGGCTATGGCTACACCTTC
TRBD1	-	TRBV5-1	TRBJ2-7	CASSLSEGQGADEQYF	TGCGCCAGCAGCTTGAGTGAGGGACAGGGGGCGGACGAGCAGTACTTC
-	-	TRBV6-5	TRBJ2-7	CASSYGAGDRSYEQYF	TGTGCCAGCAGTTACGGGGCAGGGGATCGGTCCTACGAGCAGTACTTC
TRBD1	-	TRBV24-1	TRBJ1-2	CATSDPGQETYGYTF	TGTGCCACCAGTGATCCGGGACAGGAGACGTATGGCTACACCTTC
TRBD1	few	TRBV4-3	TRBJ1-1	CASSQGTGGYDEAFF	TGCGCCAGCAGCCAAGGGACAGGGGGCTACGATGAAGCTTTCTTT
TRBD1	-	TRBV9	TRBJ2-7	CASSPRDRPFYEQYF	TGTGCCAGCAGCCCCCGGGACAGACCCTTCTACGAGCAGTACTTC
-	-	TRBV19	TRBJ2-1	CASSRVSSYNEQFF	TGTGCCAGTAGTAGAGTGTCTTCCTACAATGAGCAGTTCTTC
-	-	TRBV4-2	TRBJ1-3	CASSPPGGGNTIYF	TGTGCCAGCAGCCCTCCGGGGGGAGGAAACACCATATATTTT
TRBD1	-	TRBV5-6	TRBJ2-7	CASSLDRDRIYEQYF	TGTGCCAGCAGCTTGGACCGGGACAGGATCTACGAGCAGTACTTC
-	-	TRBV9	TRBJ1-3	CASSVELAPENTIYF	TGTGCCAGCAGCGTAGAGCTAGCGCCAGAAAACACCATATATTTT
TRBD2	-	TRBV5-5	TRBJ2-1	CASSPTGGRNNEQFF	TGTGCCAGCAGCCCGACGGGGGGGAGGAACAATGAGCAGTTCTTC
TRBD1	-	TRBV9	TRBJ1-6	CASSPGQDSPLHF	TGTGCCAGCAGCCCCGGACAGGATTCACCCCTCCACTTT
-	-	TRBV7-3	TRBJ1-1	CASSPTGRNTEAFF	TGTGCCAGCAGCCCAACTGGGAGGAACACTGAAGCTTTCTTT
TRBD2	-	TRBV29-1	TRBJ2-1	CSVRSGGASYNEQFF	TGCAGCGTTCGGAGCGGGGGGGCTTCCTACAATGAGCAGTTCTTC
TRBD1	-	TRBV5-1	TRBJ1-1	CASSATGFTEAFF	TGCGCCAGCAGCGCGACAGGGTTCACTGAAGCTTTCTTT
TRBD2	-	TRBV5-1	TRBJ2-1	CASSLAGLAGGGSYNEQFF	TGCGCCAGCAGCTTGGCGGGACTAGCGGGGGGTGGCTCCTACAATGAGCAGTTCTTC
TRBD1	-	TRBV29-1	TRBJ2-2	CSVSTGDTGELFF	TGCAGCGTTTCCACAGGGGACACCGGGGAGCTGTTTTTT
-	-	TRBV7-8	TRBJ1-4	CASSSSLAGQEKLFF	TGTGCCAGCAGCTCTAGCCTGGCGGGGCAAGAAAAACTGTTTTTT
TRBD2	-	TRBV18	TRBJ2-7	CASSPKGLAGEGQYF	TGTGCCAGCTCACCGAAGGGACTAGCGGGGGAAGGGCAGTACTTC
-	-	TRBV7-2	TRBJ2-5	CASSPRGTVQGPQYF	TGTGCCAGCAGCCCTCGGGGGACAGTGCAAGGGCCCCAGTACTTC
-	few	TRBV9	TRBJ2-2	CASSPRTLNGELFF	TGTGCCAGCAGCCCCCGGACACTCAACGGGGAGCTGTTTTTT
TRBD1	few	TRBV7-2	TRBJ1-2	CASSPSTGIYTF	TGTGCCAGCAGCCCGTCGACAGGGATCTACACCTTC
TRBD2	-	TRBV7-6	TRBJ2-2	CASSLASGGVTGELFF	TGTGCCAGCAGCTTAGCGAGCGGGGGGGTCACCGGGGAGCTGTTTTTT
TRBD1	-	TRBV30	TRBJ1-2	CAWSGLRRDRGFLSYTF	TGTGCCTGGAGTGGTTTACGGCGGGACAGGGGATTTTTAAGTTACACCTTC
TRBD1	-	TRBV5-1	TRBJ2-4	CASSGQGAENIQYF	TGCGCCAGCAGTGGACAGGGGGCGGAAAACATTCAGTACTTC
-	-	TRBV19	TRBJ1-2	CASRLGQYANYGYTF	TGTGCCAGTAGACTTGGACAGTATGCTAACTATGGCTACACCTTC
-	-	TRBV6-5	TRBJ2-3	CASSYSSGFADTQYF	TGTGCCAGCAGTTACTCATCAGGGTTCGCAGATACGCAGTATTTT
TRBD1	-	TRBV6-5	TRBJ1-1	CASSQTGAGDTEAFF	TGTGCCAGCAGCCAGACAGGGGCGGGGGACACTGAAGCTTTCTTT
TRBD1	-	TRBV3-1/TRBV3-2	TRBJ1-2	CASSPTGNYGYTF	TGTGCCAGCAGCCCGACAGGGAACTATGGCTACACCTTC
-	-	TRBV6-6	TRBJ2-1	CASRGGGNEQFF	TGTGCCAGCAGGGGAGGGGGGAATGAGCAGTTCTTC
-	few	TRBV2	TRBJ2-5	CASYRGRETQYF	TGTGCCAGCTATCGCGGGCGGGAGACCCAGTACTTC
TRBD1	-	TRBV27	TRBJ1-2	CASSPDRGLRGYTF	TGTGCCAGCAGTCCGGACAGGGGGTTGCGGGGCTACACCTTC
-	few	TRBV7-9	TRBJ1-2	CASSRSTYLGVYGYTF	TGTGCCAGCAGCCGTAGTACGTATTTGGGCGTCTATGGCTACACCTTC
TRBD1	-	TRBV7-9	TRBJ1-1	CASSGQAGTEAFF	TGTGCCAGCAGTGGACAGGCTGGCACTGAAGCTTTCTTT
-	-	TRBV18	TRBJ2-3	CASSPPNRAATDTQYF	TGTGCCAGCTCACCACCGAACAGGGCGGCCACAGATACGCAGTATTTT
TRBD1	-	TRBV10-2	TRBJ1-2	CASSDRTGLYGYTF	TGCGCCAGCAGTGACCGGACAGGGTTATATGGCTACACCTTC
-	-	TRBV23-1	TRBJ1-2	CASRARGYGYTF	TGCGCCAGCAGGGCCCGGGGTTATGGCTACACCTTC
-	-	TRBV18	TRBJ1-5	CASSPLRDSNQPQHF	TGTGCCAGCTCACCACTGCGGGACTCGAATCAGCCCCAGCATTTT
-	-	TRBV5-1	TRBJ2-2	CASSLGHGGNTGELFF	TGCGCCAGCAGCTTGGGCCACGGGGGGAACACCGGGGAGCTGTTTTTT
TRBD1	-	TRBV2	TRBJ1-5	CASSKQGENQPQHF	TGTGCCAGCAGTAAACAGGGGGAAAATCAGCCCCAGCATTTT
-	-	TRBV12-5	TRBJ2-1	CASGLRFTDEQFF	TGTGCTAGTGGTTTGCGGTTCACCGATGAGCAGTTCTTC
-	few	TRBV7-2	TRBJ1-1	CASSYLRTGVSMNTEAFF	TGTGCCAGCAGTTATCTGCGGACGGGAGTAAGCATGAACACTGAAGCTTTCTTT